Shown below are 25 T cell receptor beta chains from a single sample sequenced in a study of beta chain features in type 1 diabetes. Study-wide findings and caveats: TCRB CDR3s from Type 1 diabetes patients were moderately but significantly shorter in all four CD4+ subsets.

Their recognized antigens are unknown. Sequenced material consisted of expressed TCRB transcripts (all of the isolated RNA was reverse transcribed). Method: immunoSEQ multiplex PCR; TCRdb's copy keeps in-frame clones and lacks some. In the table there are roughly 290,000 clones, about 15% of which are singletons. The sequenced sample was naive CD4+ T cells from blood. These receptors were collected from a man younger than 35 with type 1 diabetes.

This clone has only a few counts. Other DNA sequences in this sample translate to the same CDR3. V usage is TRBV5-1 and J usage is TRBJ1-1, with a tentative D call TRBD1 (5 bases). The CDR3 is made up of 13 amino acids. CDR1 is SGHRS and CDR2 is YFSETQ in the germline V gene. Trimming pared 0 bases from V and 5 bases from J, leaving 8 bases between. The DNA of the CDR3 is TGCGCCAGCAGCTTGGACGGGGGGACTGAAGCTTTCTTT. It codes for CASSLDGGTEAFF.

This clone was detected a few times. The V gene is TRBV29-1, the J gene TRBJ2-5; D call uncertain. CDR1 and CDR2 (germline): SQVTM, ANQGSEA. V was pared by 4 bases and J by 5 bases, with 11 bases between. The CDR3 totals 12 residues. CDR3 protein: CSVVGLIETQYF. In DNA, the CDR3 is TGCAGCGTTGTGGGCCTAATTGAGACCCAGTACTTC.

The chain recombines TRBV7-2 with TRBJ2-5; TRBD2 is a possible D gene (5 bases). The CDR3 length is 13 residues. The V and J ends lost 8 bases and 2 bases respectively, with 12 bases between them. Germline assignment: CDR1 SGHTA and CDR2 FQGNSA. The CDR3 DNA follows: TGTGCCAGCCGGGGAGTAGCGCAAGAGACCCAGTACTTC. Its translation: CASRGVAQETQYF.

For the CDR3, the DNA is TGTGCCAGTAGTACAGGGTTAGGGGAGCTGTTTTTT. It is translated as CASSTGLGELFF. The chain is built from TRBV19 and TRBJ2-2, with D perhaps TRBD1 (5 bases). Germline-derived CDR1 and CDR2 are LNHDA and SQIVND (reference sequence). The V and J ends lost 4 bases and 8 bases respectively, with 8 bases between them. The CDR3 runs to 12 residues. The variable domain in full, with the rest retrieved from reference TRBV19 and TRBJ2-2, is DGGITQSPKYLFRKEGQNVTLSCEQNLNHDAMYWYRQDPGQGLRLIYYSQIVNDFQKGDIAEGYSVSREKKESFPLTVTSAQKNPTAFYLCASSTGLGELFFGEGSRLTVL.

For the CDR3, the DNA is TGCAGCGTGGGCGAGTGGAGGGACTACGAGCAGTACTTC. This encodes CSVGEWRDYEQYF. V is TRBV29-1 and J is TRBJ2-7; possible D gene TRBD2, 6 bases. V lost 6 bases, J lost 3 bases, and 15 bases lay in between. The V gene's germline CDR1 is SQVTM and CDR2 ANQGSEA. This CDR3 contains 13 residues.

This clone showed up just a few times. The chain joins TRBV28 to TRBJ2-3; possibly TRBD2 for D (6 bases). CDR3 length equals 14 residues. V lost 6 bases to trimming and J lost 0 bases, with 10 bases between them. The V gene's germline CDR1 is MDHEN and CDR2 SYDVKM. CDR3 sequence reads: CASSGAGSTDTQYF. The DNA of the CDR3 is TGTGCCAGCAGCGGGGCGGGAAGCACAGATACGCAGTATTTT.

This clone was counted only a few times. The rearrangement links TRBV29-1 to TRBJ2-7; D perhaps matches TRBD1 (7 bases). CDR1 and CDR2 from the germline V gene are SQVTM and ANQGSEA. V lost 5 bases and J lost 2, with 19 bases in between. CDR3 length: 15 amino acids. The CDR3 loop reads CSVTAFQGGTYEQYF. DNA for the CDR3: TGCAGCGTTACGGCCTTTCAGGGGGGCACCTACGAGCAGTACTTC.

The genes are TRBV29-1 and TRBJ2-7, with D tentatively TRBD1 (6 bases). With 6 bases removed from V and 4 bases from J, the gap between germline ends came to 25 bases. The CDR3 runs 16 residues. Germline lookup yields CDR1 SQVTM and CDR2 ANQGSEA. The CDR3 DNA reads TGCAGCGTCATAAAGGGAGTGGCAGGGGCATTATACGAGCAGTACTTC. This sequence encodes CSVIKGVAGALYEQYF.

J is TRBJ1-4 and V is TRBV11-2, with D unresolved. Germline loops: CDR1 SGHAT, CDR2 FQNNGV. There are 14 residues in the CDR3. With 4 bases removed from V and 9 bases from J, the gap between germline ends came to 15 bases. The CDR3 coding sequence is TGTGCCAGCAGCTCCTCCTTTCGGGGTAAAAAACTGTTTTTT. Protein: CASSSSFRGKKLFF.

This clone was recorded a few times. This chain links TRBV9 with TRBJ2-3; D remains unclear. The ends were cut back, 0 bases at V and 4 bases at J, with 3 bases in the middle. From germline, CDR1 is SGDLS and CDR2 YYNGEE. This CDR3 has 12 amino acids. The CDR3, as DNA: TGTGCCAGCAGCGTAGTATCAGATACGCAGTATTTT. It is translated as CASSVVSDTQYF.

The chain couples TRBV25-1 to TRBJ2-5, with D maybe TRBD1 (6 bases). CDR1 and CDR2 (germline): MGHDK, SYGVNS. This CDR3 comprises 13 residues. Trimming left V 7 bases short and J 3 bases short, with 12 bases between. CDR3 sequence: CASTRSGEETQYF. In DNA, the CDR3 is TGTGCCAGCACTCGATCAGGGGAAGAGACCCAGTACTTC.

This clone was observed a few times. The chain has TRBV28 and TRBJ2-7, with D uncertain. The CDR3 has 14 amino acids. The ends were cut back, 2 bases at V and 5 bases at J, with 13 bases in the middle. Germline loops: CDR1 MDHEN, CDR2 SYDVKM. CDR3 sequence reads: CASSLRPPGDEQYF. As DNA, the CDR3 is TGTGCCAGCAGTTTACGTCCACCCGGAGACGAGCAGTACTTC.

V usage is TRBV6-9 and J usage is TRBJ2-7; D is possibly TRBD2 (7 bases). The V gene lost 10 bases and the J gene lost 5 bases, with 18 bases spanning the gap. Germline V gene sequence: CDR1 MNHGY, CDR2 SVAAGI. This CDR3 region has 13 residues. CDR3 coding DNA: TGTGCCATCGTCGTACGGGGGGCCCACGAGCAGTACTTC. Its protein is CAIVVRGAHEQYF.

This clone was detected a few times. The chain employs TRBV7-9 and TRBJ2-2; TRBD1 agrees at 8 bases. CDR3 length: 14 amino acids. The ends lost 3 bases at V and 4 bases at J; junction bases unmatched: 1. In germline, CDR1 is SEHNR, CDR2 FQNEAQ (reference sequence). In nucleotides, the CDR3 is TGTGCCAGCAGCTTCCAGGGGGCCACCGGGGAGCTGTTTTTT. Translating gives CASSFQGATGELFF.

The sample holds a few counts of this clone. The rearrangement uses TRBV28 and TRBJ1-6; D gene ambiguous. The length of the CDR3 is 16 residues. The V end was cut by 6 bases, the J end by 4 bases, with 16 bases between. Germline CDR1 reads MDHEN; CDR2 reads SYDVKM. The CDR3 nucleotides are TGTGCCAGCAGGTCCGTCCGGGTCCCTTATAATTCACCCCTCCACTTT. Its protein product is CASRSVRVPYNSPLHF.

The V and J genes are TRBV9 and TRBJ2-7; D may be TRBD1 (6 bases). The germline CDR1 and CDR2 sequences are SGDLS and YYNGEE. The CDR3 covers 16 residues. The germline V and J ends were trimmed by 0 bases and 3 bases, with 16 bases remaining between them. The CDR3 DNA sequence: TGTGCCAGCAGCGTAGTTGTAAAGGGGGATGACTACGAGCAGTACTTC. It codes for CASSVVVKGDDYEQYF.

The rearrangement links TRBV5-4 to TRBJ2-3; 7 bases are a match to TRBD1. Losses at the gene ends were 4 bases for V and 2 bases for J; bases not matched to a gene: 7. Per germline, CDR1 SGHNT and CDR2 YYREEE (reference sequence). The CDR3 runs to 15 residues. CDR3 protein: CASSPGTDVTDTQYF. In DNA form, the CDR3 reads TGTGCCAGCAGCCCTGGGACAGACGTCACAGATACGCAGTATTTT.

This clone was recorded a few times. In DNA, the CDR3 is TGCAGCGGGAGGGGAGTTTTAATCGAGACCCAGTACTTC. Amino acid sequence: CSGRGVLIETQYF. The chain employs TRBV29-1 and TRBJ2-5; maybe TRBD2 (6 bases). CDR3 length: 13 amino acids. Germline V gene sequence: CDR1 SQVTM, CDR2 ANQGSEA. V lost 7 bases to trimming and J lost 5 bases, with 17 bases between them.

This clone was counted a few times. The genes are TRBV20-1 and TRBJ1-4, with 7 positions matching TRBD1. This CDR3 is 11 amino acids long. Trimming cost V 5 bases and J 8 bases; bases outside gene matches: 2. Per germline, CDR1 DFQATT and CDR2 SNEGSKA (reference sequence). The CDR3 is CSADRDEKLFF. CDR3 coding DNA: TGCAGTGCTGACAGGGACGAAAAACTGTTTTTT.

In its sample, this clone was seen a few times. The CDR3, as DNA: TGCGCCAGCCCCCATGGAAACACCATATATTTT. Protein: CASPHGNTIYF. The chain combines TRBV23-1 with TRBJ1-3; D unclear. TRBV23-1 falls under the ORF class, with uncertain function. CDR3 length: 11 residues. Trimming removed 8 bases from V and 3 bases from J, with 5 bases in between.

The chain combines TRBV19 with TRBJ2-1; no clear D. The length of the CDR3 is 14 residues. Germline CDR1 reads LNHDA; CDR2 reads SQIVND (reference sequence). The germline V and J ends were trimmed by 6 bases and 9 bases, with 18 bases remaining between them. The CDR3 region is CASREEALQLEQFF. The CDR3 region has the DNA TGTGCCAGTAGAGAAGAGGCTCTCCAGCTTGAGCAGTTCTTC.

The chain joins TRBV5-4 to TRBJ2-4; 7 bases map to TRBD1. Germline CDR1 and CDR2: SGHNT and YYREEE (reference sequence). The CDR3 has 13 residues. J lost 8 bases, V lost 3 bases, and 5 bases had no gene match. This chain's CDR3 is CASSSTGTDIQYF. CDR3 sequence (DNA): TGTGCCAGCAGCTCGACAGGGACGGACATTCAGTACTTC.

The chain couples TRBV29-1 to TRBJ1-2; D is unclear. CDR1 SQVTM and CDR2 ANQGSEA come from the germline V gene. Trimming shortened V by 2 bases and J by 5 bases, and 12 bases separated the two germline ends. The CDR3 spans 13 residues. CDR3 residues: CSVEYILKYGYTF. The DNA of the CDR3 is TGCAGCGTTGAATACATCCTTAAATATGGCTACACCTTC.

This clone was seen only a few times. This chain connects TRBV9 to TRBJ2-5; no reliable D call. The CDR3 loop spans 14 amino acids. From germline, CDR1 is SGDLS and CDR2 YYNGEE. V lost 4 bases, J lost 4 bases, and 14 bases lay in between. DNA of the CDR3: TGTGCCAGCAGCTCGAGGTCGCGAGGAGAGACCCAGTACTTC. It translates to CASSSRSRGETQYF.

There are a few counts of this clone. This sequence joins TRBV5-1 and TRBJ1-2; no definite D call. Germline CDR1 SGHRS, CDR2 YFSETQ. Between the trimmed V and J ends, which lost 2 bases and 8 bases, there was a span of 10 bases. The CDR3 is 12 amino acids. CDR3 loop: CASSFGGSGYTF. The CDR3 DNA sequence: TGCGCCAGCAGCTTCGGCGGGTCCGGCTACACCTTC.